This T cell receptor beta chain was profiled in a study of glioma-infiltrating T cells after dendritic cell vaccination. Study-wide background: Autologous tumor lysate was loaded overnight onto monocyte-derived dendritic cells grown seven days with IL-4 and GM-CSF.

Germline V gene data show CDR1 as SNHLY and CDR2 as FYNNEI. This CDR3 contains 13 residues. V was trimmed by 5 bases and J by 2 bases, leaving 7 bases between them. Clones were read by immunoSEQ multiplex PCR, and TCRdb kept only the in-frame ones, dropping some. Of about 73,000 clones in the sample, almost 85% were seen once. This clonotype originated in a human donor with glioblastoma. The chain uses TRBV2 and TRBJ1-3, with D unclear. Source: blood, taken before dendritic cell vaccination. The CDR3 reads CASSLITGNTIYF. In nucleotides, the CDR3 is TGTGCCAGCAGTTTAATTACTGGAAACACCATATATTTT.